Shown below are 17 T cell receptor beta chains from a single sample sequenced in a study of T cell changes during pregnancy in multiple sclerosis. Generated by immunoSEQ multiplex PCR, the TCRdb table keeps only in-frame clones and is missing some. The sample gives approximately 72,000 clones, roughly 92% of which show up once; 1.6% is in the top ten. This specimen was peripheral blood, taken in the first trimester of pregnancy. These receptor sequences come from a female donor in good health, enrolled as a control in a pregnancy study.

The genes are TRBV28 and TRBJ2-7, with 7 bases aligning to TRBD2. Trimming cost V 2 bases and J 4 bases; bases outside gene matches: 5. The CDR3 has 14 residues. Germline loops: CDR1 MDHEN, CDR2 SYDVKM. The CDR3 nucleotides are TGTGCCAGCAGTTTAGGTGGGGGACTATACGAGCAGTACTTC. Amino acid sequence: CASSLGGGLYEQYF.

This clone was seen only once. The V and J genes are TRBV19 and TRBJ2-7; D possibly corresponds to TRBD1 (5 bases). Germline V gene sequence: CDR1 LNHDA, CDR2 SQIVND (reference sequence). The CDR3 totals 15 residues. V dropped 5 bases and J dropped 0 bases, with 14 bases sitting between them. This CDR3 is CASSLRDRISYEQYF. Written as DNA, the CDR3 is TGTGCCAGTAGTCTACGAGACAGAATCTCCTACGAGCAGTACTTC. The whole variable domain, filled in from reference TRBV19 and TRBJ2-7, reads DGGITQSPKYLFRKEGQNVTLSCEQNLNHDAMYWYRQDPGQGLRLIYYSQIVNDFQKGDIAEGYSVSREKKESFPLTVTSAQKNPTAFYLCASSLRDRISYEQYFGPGTRLTVT.

V gene TRBV27 combines with J gene TRBJ2-7, with TRBD1 as a possible D gene (6 bases). V was trimmed by 2 bases and J by 2 bases, leaving 10 bases between them. The CDR3 covers 14 residues. Germline assignment: CDR1 MNHEY and CDR2 SMNVEV (reference sequence). CDR3 nucleotide sequence: TGTGCCAGCAGTTTAGTGACAGGAGCCTACGAGCAGTACTTC. Protein sequence: CASSLVTGAYEQYF.

The chain links TRBV5-8 to TRBJ2-1, with 8 positions matching TRBD2. V shed 0 bases, J shed 4 bases, and the junction held 6 bases outside the gene matches. The CDR3 is 16 amino acids. Per germline, CDR1 SGHTS and CDR2 YDEGEE. The CDR3 here is CASSLAGGPNYNEQFF. In nucleotides, the CDR3 is TGTGCCAGCAGCTTGGCGGGAGGGCCGAATTACAATGAGCAGTTCTTC.

The chain links TRBV5-1 to TRBJ2-1; 12 bases agree with TRBD2. Trimming took 3 bases from V and 8 from J; bases not matched to a gene: 6. The CDR3 contains 15 residues. Germline V gives CDR1 SGHRS, CDR2 YFSETQ. The CDR3 region has the DNA TGCGCCAGCAGCTGGGGGACTAGCGGGCGCGATGAGCAGTTCTTC. Translating gives CASSWGTSGRDEQFF. Complete variable domain (other parts from reference TRBV5-1 and TRBJ2-1): KAGVTQTPRYLIKTRGQQVTLSCSPISGHRSVSWYQQTPGQGLQFLFEYFSETQRNKGNFPGRFSGRQFSNSRSEMNVSTLELGDSALYLCASSWGTSGRDEQFFGPGTRLTVL.

The rearrangement uses TRBV4-1 and TRBJ1-5, with TRBD1 identical over 7 bases. CDR3 length: 14 residues. V was clipped by 1 base and J by 6 bases; unmatched bases: 3. In germline, CDR1 is MGHRA, CDR2 YSYEKL. The CDR3 spells CASSQGAGGQPQHF. In nucleotides, the CDR3 is TGCGCCAGCAGCCAAGGGGCAGGGGGTCAGCCCCAGCATTTT.

The chain couples TRBV6-1 to TRBJ1-5, with a possible D match to TRBD1 (6 bases). CDR3 length: 13 residues. CDR1 MNHNS and CDR2 SASEGT come from the germline V gene. Trimming pared 3 bases from V and 7 bases from J, leaving 10 bases between. In DNA form, the CDR3 reads TGTGCCAGCAGTGACAGGGGCGGCCAGCCCCAGCATTTT. This sequence encodes CASSDRGGQPQHF.

This chain joins TRBV10-3 and TRBJ1-1, with a possible D match to TRBD1 (6 bases). CDR1 is ENHRY and CDR2 is SYGVKD in the germline V gene. Between the trimmed V and J ends, which lost 8 bases and 3 bases, there was a span of 19 bases. CDR3 length equals 15 residues. The CDR3: CAIRSLTQGDTEAFF. DNA for the CDR3: TGTGCCATCCGATCGCTCACACAGGGAGACACTGAAGCTTTCTTT.

This sequence joins TRBV28 and TRBJ2-7; 11 positions agree with TRBD2. J gave up 1 base and V 10 bases, and 6 bases lay outside the gene matches. CDR1 is MDHEN, CDR2 SYDVKM, per germline. The CDR3 length is 14 residues. This CDR3 is CAISRLAGSYEQYF. For the CDR3, the DNA is TGTGCCATCTCCAGACTAGCGGGGTCCTACGAGCAGTACTTC.

The rearrangement links TRBV5-1 to TRBJ2-7; D possibly corresponds to TRBD1 (5 bases). Trimming took 3 bases from V and 0 from J, leaving 13 bases between them. The CDR3 length is 15 residues. Germline CDR1 and CDR2: SGHRS and YFSETQ. CDR3 region: CASSYDSTSSYEQYF. The CDR3 DNA sequence: TGCGCCAGCAGCTATGACAGCACGAGCTCCTACGAGCAGTACTTC. Filled out from reference TRBV5-1 and TRBJ2-7, the complete variable domain reads KAGVTQTPRYLIKTRGQQVTLSCSPISGHRSVSWYQQTPGQGLQFLFEYFSETQRNKGNFPGRFSGRQFSNSRSEMNVSTLELGDSALYLCASSYDSTSSYEQYFGPGTRLTVT.

The CDR3 DNA follows: TGTGCCTGGAGGAGTCTAGCGGGTAGTTTCTACGAGCAGTACTTC. Amino acids: CAWRSLAGSFYEQYF. The chain has TRBV30 and TRBJ2-7; 8 bases match TRBD2. Germline lookup yields CDR1 GTSNPN and CDR2 SVGIG (reference sequence). CDR3 length: 15 amino acids. V dropped 3 bases and J dropped 3; count of bases not matched to a gene: 10.

The chain combines TRBV10-3 with TRBJ2-7; D might be TRBD2 (5 bases). Deletions cut 4 bases from V and 5 bases from J, with 12 bases between. Germline CDR1 and CDR2: ENHRY and SYGVKD. The CDR3 is 13 amino acids. CDR3 coding DNA: TGTGCCATCAGTGCCCCGACCGGGGACGAGCAGTACTTC. Its protein is CAISAPTGDEQYF.

The V gene is TRBV28, the J gene TRBJ1-1; possible D gene TRBD1, 6 bases. This CDR3 is built from 16 residues. Germline CDR1 is MDHEN and CDR2 is SYDVKM. Trimming shortened V by 9 bases and J by 5 bases, and 25 bases separated the two germline ends. This CDR3 reads CASLTPGVGFGTEAFF. CDR3 coding DNA: TGTGCCAGTTTAACCCCAGGGGTTGGTTTTGGTACTGAAGCTTTCTTT.

This rearrangement joins TRBV13 to TRBJ2-1; D is possibly TRBD2 (5 bases). The CDR3 extends over 15 amino acids. CDR1 PRHDT and CDR2 FYEKMQ come from the germline V gene (reference sequence). Trimming cost V 5 bases and J 2 bases, with 13 bases left between them. The CDR3 spells CASSPRGKTYNEQFF. For the CDR3, the DNA is TGTGCCAGCAGCCCACGGGGAAAGACCTACAATGAGCAGTTCTTC.

The chain carries TRBV2 and TRBJ2-5, with D maybe TRBD2 (7 bases). There are 14 residues in the CDR3. Deletions cut 9 bases from V and 5 bases from J, with 19 bases between. The germline CDR1 and CDR2 sequences are SNHLY and FYNNEI. In nucleotides, the CDR3 is TGTGCCAGTGGGGGGGCTAGTGAGATGGAGACCCAGTACTTC. It yields the protein CASGGASEMETQYF.

This clone is categorized as medium-sized (0.01 to 0.1%). This CDR3 is also generated by other DNA sequences in the sample. The chain combines TRBV5-1 with TRBJ1-1, with D tentatively TRBD1 (6 bases). Trimming took off 0 bases at V and 3 bases at J, with 9 bases between the two ends. Germline CDR1 and CDR2: SGHRS and YFSETQ. The CDR3 is 14 amino acids. The DNA for the CDR3 is TGCGCCAGCAGCTTGGGGGGGGGCTACACTGAAGCTTTCTTT. Translated: CASSLGGGYTEAFF. Drawing the rest from reference TRBV5-1 and TRBJ1-1, the complete variable domain is KAGVTQTPRYLIKTRGQQVTLSCSPISGHRSVSWYQQTPGQGLQFLFEYFSETQRNKGNFPGRFSGRQFSNSRSEMNVSTLELGDSALYLCASSLGGGYTEAFFGQGTRLTVV.

DNA of the CDR3: TGTGCCAGCACTAACTTGGAAACTGAAGCTTTCTTT. Residues: CASTNLETEAFF. The chain has TRBV18 and TRBJ1-1; no definite D call. Germline assignment: CDR1 KGHSH and CDR2 LQKENI. The CDR3 loop spans 12 amino acids. Trimming pared 8 bases from V and 5 bases from J, leaving 12 bases between.